Listed here are 5 T cell receptor beta chains from one sample, sequenced in a study of T cell changes during pregnancy in multiple sclerosis. TCRdb keeps only in-frame clones here, not all; method: immunoSEQ multiplex PCR. The table includes tens of thousands of clones, 93% detected once. The sample in question was peripheral blood, obtained in the second trimester of pregnancy. The receptors derive from a female donor with multiple sclerosis, enrolled in a pregnancy study.

The chain joins TRBV10-3 to TRBJ2-3; TRBD1 matches at 8 bases. The trim removed 8 bases at V and 9 bases at J, leaving 10 bases unmatched. The CDR3 consists of 13 residues. CDR1 ENHRY and CDR2 SYGVKD come from the germline V gene. CDR3 DNA sequence: TGTGCCATCGGACAAGGACAGGGATCCACGCAGTATTTT. This translates into CAIGQGQGSTQYF.

The chain has TRBV6-6 and TRBJ2-1, with a tentative D call TRBD1 (6 bases). Germline loops: CDR1 MNHNY, CDR2 SVGAGI (reference sequence). This CDR3 is 13 amino acids long. V shed 6 bases and J shed 4 bases, with 10 bases lying between them. The CDR3 DNA sequence: TGTGCCAGCAGCAGGGGTTTTTACAATGAGCAGTTCTTC. As protein: CASSRGFYNEQFF.

The gene calls are TRBV18 and TRBJ1-2, with D hard to call. Germline V gives CDR1 KGHSH, CDR2 LQKENI. CDR3 length equals 15 residues. V lost 2 bases, J lost 0 bases, and 10 bases lay in between. The CDR3 region is CASSPNGITNYGYTF. As DNA, the CDR3 is TGTGCCAGCTCACCAAATGGCATCACTAACTATGGCTACACCTTC.

The chain employs TRBV5-6 and TRBJ1-5; 7 positions agree with TRBD1. V lost 2 bases, J lost 2 bases, and 1 base stayed unmatched. The CDR3 extends over 14 amino acids. CDR1 and CDR2 (germline): SGHDT, YYEEEE. This chain's CDR3 is CASSLGGGNQPQHF. The CDR3 bases are TGTGCCAGCAGCTTAGGGGGCGGCAATCAGCCCCAGCATTTT.

The DNA of the CDR3 is TGTGCCAGCAAGCCGAGGACAGGGGTCGGGAATTCACCCCTCCACTTT. It specifies CASKPRTGVGNSPLHF. This sequence joins TRBV2 and TRBJ1-6, with 9 nucleotides matching TRBD1. Germline values: CDR1 SNHLY, CDR2 FYNNEI. The CDR3 totals 16 residues. V lost 7 bases to trimming and J lost 7 bases; unmatched junction nucleotides: 11.